The sequence of this T cell receptor beta chain was determined in a study of cytomegalovirus exposure and HLA in healthy donors. In the study overall: In an earlier analysis, around 120 million unique TCR beta sequences were found from about 180 million T cells.

Both 60 Vbeta primers and 13 Jbeta primers went into the PCR. Measured with immunoSEQ multiplex PCR; TCRdb has only the in-frame clones, and not every one. This sample has about 210,000 clones; about 80% occur once, and the top ten carry about 9.4%. Study findings and constraints: Per published reports, the classifier diagnosed cytomegalovirus status with high specificity and sensitivity.

About this clone: The antigen is undetermined.

Sequenced sample: PBMCs. The TCR comes from a woman in her forties or fifties in good health and CMV-seropositive.

CDR3: CASSSGQGVYYGYTF. The CDR3 DNA is TGCGCCAGCAGCAGCGGACAGGGGGTATACTATGGCTACACCTTC. The gene calls are TRBV5-1 and TRBJ1-2; the match to TRBD1 covers 10 bases. Germline CDR1 reads SGHRS; CDR2 reads YFSETQ. The CDR3 totals 15 residues. The junction had 6 bases not matched to a gene; V was cut back by 4 bases and J by 3 bases.